This TCR beta chain was recorded in a study of control samples from healthy donors and cancer patients. Produced via immunoSEQ multiplex PCR; TCRdb's table is partial and in-frame only. The profile covers 95,000 to 150,000 clones, with 90% to 95% appearing a single time and less than 9.5% taken by the ten largest. The sequenced sample was blood. The receptor's source is a woman aged 18-30 years in good health.

The CDR3 DNA reads as TGCGCCAGCAGCCCCTCCGTCCTAGTGGGTCCACAGACAATCTACGAGCAGTACTTC. Protein: CASSPSVLVGPQTIYEQYF. V and J are TRBV4-3 and TRBJ2-7, with unresolved D. There are 19 residues in the CDR3. The V and J ends lost 4 bases and 3 bases respectively, with 28 bases between them. Germline loops: CDR1 LGHNA, CDR2 YSLEER.